These 29 T cell receptor beta chains were all obtained from the same sample, sequenced in a study of blood T cells in healthy people across ages. Then a second PCR, running about 6 to 12 cycles, was carried out with a sample-barcoded 5' primer and a J-beta primer mix. Each CDR3 protein is one row after TCRdb ran MiXCR on the 5' RACE reads. Found here are over a million distinct CDR3 sequences, around 42% of them singletons; the top ten hold 7.9%. Sequenced sample: blood. The receptors here all came from a woman between 18 and 29 years old in good health.

This chain links TRBV5-1 with TRBJ2-3, with 7 positions matching TRBD2. Germline V CDR1 and CDR2: SGHRS, YFSETQ. The ends lost 2 bases at V and 3 bases at J; junction bases unmatched: 15. CDR3 length: 18 residues. CDR3 nucleotides: TGCGCCAGCAGCTTCGGGACTAATGGTTGGAGCGGTACAGATACGCAGTATTTT. Amino acids: CASSFGTNGWSGTDTQYF.

The chain combines TRBV14 with TRBJ2-7, with a weak D call TRBD1 (6 bases). Germline assignment: CDR1 SGHDN and CDR2 FVKESK. V shed 1 base and J shed 1 base, with 20 bases lying between them. This CDR3 comprises 18 residues. The DNA of the CDR3 is TGTGCCAGCAGCCAAGTGGCCACAGGGAGCTTTGCGTCCTACGAGCAGTACTTC. It codes for CASSQVATGSFASYEQYF.

This clonotype was observed many times. The J gene is TRBJ2-7, the V gene TRBV6-1; unclear D gene. Germline CDR1 is MNHNS and CDR2 is SASEGT. Trimming took off 1 base at V and 1 base at J, with 5 bases between the two ends. The CDR3 has 13 residues. As DNA, the CDR3 is TGTGCCAGCAGTGAAGGAGTTTCCTACGAGCAGTACTTC. It is translated as CASSEGVSYEQYF.

This clonotype came up a few times. The CDR3 bases are TGTGCCAGCAGCGGGGAGGTTAACCAAGAGACCCAGTACTTC. Protein: CASSGEVNQETQYF. The chain joins TRBV12-3 or TRBV12-4 to TRBJ2-5, with D possibly TRBD2 on 6 matching bases. This CDR3 region has 14 residues. V lost 6 bases and J 0 bases, leaving 11 bases between the germline ends.

The rearrangement joins TRBV6-2 or TRBV6-3 to TRBJ1-1; no firm D call. The length of the CDR3 is 14 residues. The germline V gene encodes CDR1 MNHEY and CDR2 SVGEGT. V gave up 4 bases and J gave up 1 base, with 10 bases separating them. The CDR3 DNA reads TGTGCCAGCAGTTTCTCATTCGGGAACACTGAAGCTTTCTTT. It encodes CASSFSFGNTEAFF.

This clonotype was seen more than once but under ten times. The CDR3 sequence: CASRTQGWGYTF. CDR3 nucleotide sequence: TGTGCCAGCAGGACACAGGGTTGGGGCTACACCTTC. The V call is TRBV6-5, the J call TRBJ1-2, with D tentatively TRBD1 (6 bases). Trimming removed 6 bases from V and 8 bases from J, with 13 bases in between. CDR3 length: 12 amino acids. The V gene's germline CDR1 is MNHEY and CDR2 SVGAGI.

This clonotype was seen only a few times. This chain links TRBV28 with TRBJ2-7, with a possible D match to TRBD1 (5 bases). The CDR3 loop spans 14 amino acids. Germline lookup yields CDR1 MDHEN and CDR2 SYDVKM. V was clipped by 4 bases and J by 1 base, with 11 bases between them. The CDR3 is CASSSGPGSYEQYF. CDR3 coding DNA: TGTGCCAGCAGTTCAGGGCCCGGGTCCTACGAGCAGTACTTC.

This clonotype has more than one count but fewer than ten. The rearrangement uses TRBV6-1 and TRBJ1-5; D gene uncertain. V lost 6 bases and J lost 9, with 18 bases in between. Per the germline V gene, CDR1 is MNHNS and CDR2 is SASEGT. The CDR3 sequence is 14 residues long. The DNA of the CDR3 is TGTGCCAGCAGAGCCGGACGGGCCGTGGGGCCCCAGCATTTT. Its protein is CASRAGRAVGPQHF.

This clonotype was counted a few times. The chain recombines TRBV30 with TRBJ2-5, with D hard to call. The V gene's germline CDR1 is GTSNPN and CDR2 SVGIG (reference sequence). This CDR3 is built from 11 residues. Trimming stripped 0 bases from V and 5 bases from J, with 4 bases between. For the CDR3, the DNA is TGTGCCTGGAGTGTACGTGAGACCCAGTACTTC. The encoded protein is CAWSVRETQYF.

The rearrangement links TRBV28 to TRBJ2-7; 7 positions match TRBD2. Germline V lookup: CDR1 MDHEN, CDR2 SYDVKM. This CDR3 is built from 17 residues. V lost 4 bases and J lost 3; bases outside the gene matches: 15. The DNA of the CDR3 is TGTGCCAGCAGTTGGTTGTGGGGGAGGGCAGACGACTACGAGCAGTACTTC. It is translated as CASSWLWGRADDYEQYF.

For the CDR3, the DNA is TGTGCCAGCAGGAAGACAGTAAACTCCTACAATGAGCAGTACTTC. It is translated as CASRKTVNSYNEQYF. This chain links TRBV6-1 with TRBJ2-7; TRBD1 might be the D (5 bases). The CDR3 totals 15 residues. The germline V gene has CDR1 MNHNS and CDR2 SASEGT. Deletions cut 6 bases from V and 7 bases from J, with 22 bases between.

This clonotype was found a few times. This chain joins TRBV7-6 and TRBJ2-5; 15 bases match TRBD2. The CDR3 consists of 18 residues. Trimming cost V 6 bases and J 0 bases; bases outside gene matches: 8. CDR1 SGHVS and CDR2 FNYEAQ come from the germline V gene. CDR3 DNA: TGTGCCAGCAGTCCCGGGACTAGCGGGAGGCCGTACCAAGAGACCCAGTACTTC. Protein product: CASSPGTSGRPYQETQYF. The variable domain in full, with the rest retrieved from reference TRBV7-6 and TRBJ2-5, is GAGVSQSPRYKVTKRGQDVALRCDPISGHVSLYWYRQALGQGPEFLTYFNYEAQQDKSGLPNDRFSAERPEGSISTLTIQRTEQRDSAMYRCASSPGTSGRPYQETQYFGPGTRLLVL.

This clonotype was counted many times. V usage is TRBV7-8 and J usage is TRBJ2-1, with 8 nucleotides matching TRBD1. Looked up from germline, CDR1 is SGHVS and CDR2 is FQNEAQ. Unmatched junction bases numbered 5, after V lost 3 bases and J lost 4 bases. CDR3 length: 15 amino acids. The CDR3 protein is CASSFGQGLYNEQFF. The CDR3 region has the DNA TGTGCCAGCAGCTTTGGACAGGGTCTGTACAATGAGCAGTTCTTC.

A single count supports this clonotype. The chain carries TRBV10-2 and TRBJ1-5; TRBD1 might be the D (6 bases). Between the trimmed V and J ends, which lost 4 bases and 1 base, there was a span of 14 bases. Germline CDR1 is WSHSY and CDR2 is SAAADI. The CDR3 spans 16 residues. The CDR3 nucleotides read TGCGCCAGCAGTGTAGGGGACACCAACAGCAATCAGCCCCAGCATTTT. This codes for CASSVGDTNSNQPQHF.

The chain links TRBV12-3 or TRBV12-4 to TRBJ2-5; D remains ambiguous. Trimming took 3 bases from V and 2 from J, leaving 10 bases between them. The CDR3 is 14 residues long. The CDR3 region is CASSFPGSQETQYF. In nucleotides, the CDR3 is TGTGCCAGCAGTTTCCCCGGGTCTCAAGAGACCCAGTACTTC.

J is TRBJ2-1 and V is TRBV20-1; 9 bases map to TRBD2. The CDR3 contains 19 residues. Germline V lookup: CDR1 DFQATT, CDR2 SNEGSKA (reference sequence). With 0 bases clipped from V and 0 bases from J, the junction kept 12 bases outside the gene matches. CDR3 protein: CSARDISGGIVSSYNEQFF. Written as DNA, the CDR3 is TGCAGTGCTAGAGACATAAGCGGGGGGATTGTGAGCTCCTACAATGAGCAGTTCTTC.

This clonotype showed up just a few times. The chain carries TRBV29-1 and TRBJ2-7, with 9 nucleotides matching TRBD1. The CDR3 covers 14 residues. Germline V gives CDR1 SQVTM, CDR2 ANQGSEA. V shed 7 bases and J 2 bases; nucleotides not matched to a gene: 9. Written as DNA, the CDR3 is TGCAGCGCTCGAACAGGGGGCTTAACCTACGAGCAGTACTTC. This codes for CSARTGGLTYEQYF.

CDR3 bases: TGTGCCAGTAGAACAGAGACAGGAGCCGAGCAGTACTTC. Its translation: CASRTETGAEQYF. V is TRBV19 and J is TRBJ2-7, with D perhaps TRBD1 (6 bases). Trimming took 6 bases from V and 6 from J, leaving 15 bases between them. This CDR3 has 13 amino acids. Per germline, CDR1 LNHDA and CDR2 SQIVND (reference sequence).

This chain uses TRBV29-1 with TRBJ2-7; maybe TRBD1 (5 bases). The end of the DNA aligns better with TRBJ2-5, so the J call may be wrong. Germline CDR1 is SQVTM and CDR2 is ANQGSEA. The CDR3 spans 13 residues. CDR3 DNA sequence: TGCAGCGTTTTAGGCAGGGCGGATGAGACCCAGTACTTC. Translating it yields CSVLGRADETQYF.

A few counts support this clonotype. One end of the junction fails to match germline, which may point to a read error. The rearrangement uses TRBV10-3 and TRBJ2-3, with TRBD1 identical over 12 bases. Germline loops: CDR1 ENHRY, CDR2 SYGVKD. The CDR3 runs to 12 residues. The chain's CDR3 is CGTGGAADTQYF. The CDR3 region has the DNA TGCGGGACAGGGGGCGCCGCAGATACGCAGTATTTT.

Comments on this clonotype: A much more abundant neighbour one base away suggests this may be a read error. V gene TRBV5-1 combines with J gene TRBJ2-1, with TRBD2 matching 7 bases. The CDR3 loop spans 14 amino acids. From germline, CDR1 is SGHRS and CDR2 YFSETQ. The CDR3 nucleotides are TGCGCCAGCAGTGGCGGGAGCGCCTACAATGGGCAGTTCTTC. This sequence encodes CASSGGSAYNGQFF.

The genes are TRBV6-1 and TRBJ2-3; 10 positions agree with TRBD2. The CDR3 covers 17 residues. Germline assignment: CDR1 MNHNS and CDR2 SASEGT. Trimming cost V 5 bases and J 4 bases; bases outside gene matches: 12. The CDR3 loop is CASSKGPLAGAADTQYF. The CDR3 bases are TGTGCCAGCAGTAAAGGGCCCCTAGCGGGAGCCGCAGATACGCAGTATTTT.

There are a few counts of this clonotype. The chain uses TRBV27 and TRBJ2-7; TRBD2 might be the D (6 bases). The germline CDR1 and CDR2 sequences are MNHEY and SMNVEV (reference sequence). Between the trimmed V and J ends, which lost 4 bases and 2 bases, there was a span of 15 bases. CDR3 length: 15 residues. The chain's CDR3 is CASSYRAERAYEQYF. The CDR3 DNA follows: TGTGCCAGCAGTTACCGCGCCGAGCGGGCCTACGAGCAGTACTTC.

The table lists this clonotype with many counts. The rearrangement uses TRBV11-2 and TRBJ2-7; no firm D call. The CDR3 is 12 amino acids. Germline loops: CDR1 SGHAT, CDR2 FQNNGV. V was trimmed by 1 base and J by 5 bases, leaving 6 bases between them. The CDR3 DNA reads as TGTGCCAGCAGCTTAGGGGGAAACGAGCAGTACTTC. Translating it yields CASSLGGNEQYF.

The chain recombines TRBV7-2 with TRBJ2-7; D is possibly TRBD1 (6 bases). Trimming took off 5 bases at V and 4 bases at J, with 12 bases between the two ends. The CDR3 is 13 amino acids. Germline V gene lookup returns CDR1 SGHTA and CDR2 FQGNSA. Written as DNA, the CDR3 is TGTGCCAGCAGCCCCCAGGGGCGGTACGAGCAGTACTTC. Its translation is CASSPQGRYEQYF.

This clonotype turned up a few times. The chain links TRBV3-1 to TRBJ1-2; TRBD1 is a possible D gene (6 bases). CDR3 length: 14 amino acids. CDR1 and CDR2 (germline): LGHDT, YNNKEL (reference sequence). Trimming pared 2 bases from V and 5 bases from J, leaving 12 bases between. The CDR3 DNA reads as TGTGCCAGCAGCCAAAACAGGGAAGTATATGGCTACACCTTC. Translation: CASSQNREVYGYTF.

V usage is TRBV20-1 and J usage is TRBJ2-7, with D maybe TRBD1 (6 bases). V was pared by 4 bases and J by 1 base, with 17 bases between. The CDR3 covers 15 residues. Germline-derived CDR1 and CDR2 are DFQATT and SNEGSKA (reference sequence). CDR3: CSATLWGHPSYEQYF. For the CDR3, the DNA is TGCAGTGCTACCCTCTGGGGACACCCGTCCTACGAGCAGTACTTC.

The chain couples TRBV4-1 to TRBJ1-1, with D maybe TRBD1 (6 bases). The V and J ends lost 1 base and 5 bases respectively, with 17 bases between them. This CDR3 is built from 16 residues. The germline CDR1 and CDR2 sequences are MGHRA and YSYEKL. The CDR3 region has the DNA TGCGCCAGCAGCCAAGCTGAGACCGAGGGGGATACTGAAGCTTTCTTT. Translating gives CASSQAETEGDTEAFF.

This sequence joins TRBV24-1 and TRBJ2-7, with 7 bases that match TRBD1. CDR1 KGHDR and CDR2 SFDVKD come from the germline V gene. The V gene end was trimmed by 3 bases and the J gene end by 2 bases; junction bases not matched to a gene: 6. The length of the CDR3 is 15 residues. CDR3 sequence reads: CATSDVGQPTYEQYF. CDR3 nucleotides: TGTGCCACCAGTGATGTGGGACAGCCAACCTACGAGCAGTACTTC.